Below, one TCR beta chain is given with its context. The data derive from a study of cytomegalovirus exposure and HLA in healthy donors. PCR employed 60 Vbeta and 13 Jbeta primers. TCRdb keeps only in-frame clones here, not all; method: immunoSEQ multiplex PCR. Here the sample spans 90,000 to 100,000 clones, roughly 67% being singletons. CDR3 length: 15 amino acids. CDR1 is MNHNY and CDR2 is SVGAGI in the germline V gene (reference sequence). The ends lost 6 bases at V and 0 bases at J; junction bases unmatched: 7. This sequence was found in a boy younger than 18 in good health and CMV-seropositive. The chain couples TRBV6-6 to TRBJ1-1; TRBD1 aligns across 7 bases. Sequencing was done on a sample of PBMCs. Here the CDR3 reads CASRSTGPMNTEAFF. CDR3 coding DNA: TGTGCCAGCAGGTCGACAGGGCCCATGAACACTGAAGCTTTCTTT.